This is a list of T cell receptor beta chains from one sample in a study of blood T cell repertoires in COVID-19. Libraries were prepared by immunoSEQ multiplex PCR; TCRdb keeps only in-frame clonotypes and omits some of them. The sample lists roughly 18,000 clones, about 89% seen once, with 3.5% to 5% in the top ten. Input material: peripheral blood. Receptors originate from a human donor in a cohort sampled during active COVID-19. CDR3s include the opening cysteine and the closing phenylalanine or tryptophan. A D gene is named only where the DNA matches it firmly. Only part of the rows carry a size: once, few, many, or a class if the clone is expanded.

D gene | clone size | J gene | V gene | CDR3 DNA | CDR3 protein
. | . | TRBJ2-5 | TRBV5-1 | TGCGCCAGCAGCTTGGAGGGAGGAAGGCGTCAAGAGACCCAGTACTTC | CASSLEGGRRQETQYF
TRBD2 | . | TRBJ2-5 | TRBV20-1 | TGCAGTGCCAGTCGCGGGCTAGCGGGGAGGGAGACCCAGTACTTC | CSASRGLAGRETQYF
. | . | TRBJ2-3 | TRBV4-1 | TGCGCCAGCAGCCATAGCCCCTCGGCCTCCACAGATACGCAGTATTTT | CASSHSPSASTDTQYF
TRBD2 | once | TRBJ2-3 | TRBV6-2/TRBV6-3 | TGTGCCAGCAGTTCCCCTAGCGGGTCCTACACAGATACGCAGTATTTT | CASSSPSGSYTDTQYF
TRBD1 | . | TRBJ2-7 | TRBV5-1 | TGCGCCAGCAGCGACGGGGACAGGGGAGGCTACGAGCAGTACTTC | CASSDGDRGGYEQYF
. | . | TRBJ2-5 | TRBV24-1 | TGTGCCACCAGTGATCCGGAGTGGGAGACCCAGTACTTC | CATSDPEWETQYF
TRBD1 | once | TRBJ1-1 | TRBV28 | TGTGCCAGCAGTCCGACAGGGGAGACTGAAGCTTTCTTT | CASSPTGETEAFF
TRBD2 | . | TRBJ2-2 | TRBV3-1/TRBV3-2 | TGTGCCAGCAGCCAGCCGGGACTAGCGGGTAACACCGGGGAGCTGTTTTTT | CASSQPGLAGNTGELFF
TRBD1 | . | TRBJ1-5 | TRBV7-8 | TGTGCCAGCAGCGAGTGGGGAAGGGGAACAGGGGCAGAACAGCCCCAGCATTTT | CASSEWGRGTGAEQPQHF
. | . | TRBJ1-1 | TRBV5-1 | TGCGCCAGCAGCTGGGGCGATGAAGCTTTCTTT | CASSWGDEAFF
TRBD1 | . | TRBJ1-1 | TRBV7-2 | TGTGCCAGCAGCTTAGAGGGACAGCTGAACACTGAAGCTTTCTTT | CASSLEGQLNTEAFF
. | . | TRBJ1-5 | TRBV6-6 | TGTGCCAGCAGTGCGGGGGCGGGTGGCAATCAGCCCCAGCATTTT | CASSAGAGGNQPQHF
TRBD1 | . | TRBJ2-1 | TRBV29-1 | TGCAGCGTTGTGGGACAGGGGTTTAGCGGAGCCCCTCGAGCCTTAAATGAGCAGTTCTTC | CSVVGQGFSGAPRALNEQFF
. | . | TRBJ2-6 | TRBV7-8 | TGTGCCAGCAGCTTAGGCAGGGTGCTCTCTGGGGCCAACGTCCTGACTTTC | CASSLGRVLSGANVLTF
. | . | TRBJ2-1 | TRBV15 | TGTGCCACCAGCAGAGATCTCAAGCTTGAGCAGTTCTTC | CATSRDLKLEQFF
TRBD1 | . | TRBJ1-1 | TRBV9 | TGTGCCAGCAGCGTAGGAGGGACAGATTTGAACACTGAAGCTTTCTTT | CASSVGGTDLNTEAFF
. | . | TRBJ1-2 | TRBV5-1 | TGCGCCAGCAGCACGGACAGCTATGGCTACACCTTC | CASSTDSYGYTF
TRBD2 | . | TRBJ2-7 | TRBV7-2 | TGTGCCAGCAGACGGGGGGGCACTTCCTACGAGCAGTACTTC | CASRRGGTSYEQYF
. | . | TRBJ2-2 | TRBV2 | TGTGCCAGCAGCCTGACAGGGAACACCGGGGAGCTGTTTTTT | CASSLTGNTGELFF
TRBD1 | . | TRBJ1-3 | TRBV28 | TGTGCCAGCAGCCCCCCACAGGGGGCGTTCGGAAACACCATATATTTT | CASSPPQGAFGNTIYF
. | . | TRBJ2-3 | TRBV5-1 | TGCGCCAGCAGCTTGGATGGAGGTGGAGATACGCAGTATTTT | CASSLDGGGDTQYF
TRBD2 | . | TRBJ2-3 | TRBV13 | TGTGCCAGCAGCTTAGGAGGACTAGCGGGAGGCCGGAATAGAGATACGCAGTATTTT | CASSLGGLAGGRNRDTQYF
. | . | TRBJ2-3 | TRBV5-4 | TGTGCCGCCGGGGGCGGGAGTGGCACAGATACGCAGTATTTT | CAAGGGSGTDTQYF
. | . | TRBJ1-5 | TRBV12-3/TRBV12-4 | TGTGCCAGCAGTTCCCAGGGATATCAGCCCCAGCATTTT | CASSSQGYQPQHF
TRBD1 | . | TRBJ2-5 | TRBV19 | TGTGCCAGTAGTATAGGGGGACAGGGGCGGACCCAGTACTTC | CASSIGGQGRTQYF
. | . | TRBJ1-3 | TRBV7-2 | TGTGCCAGCAGTCGGCACGGGGACTCTGGAAACACCATATATTTT | CASSRHGDSGNTIYF
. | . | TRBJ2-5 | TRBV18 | TGTGCCAGCTCGCCAGGGCAGGGGGAGACCCAGTACTTC | CASSPGQGETQYF
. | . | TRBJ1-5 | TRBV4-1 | TGCGCCAGCAGCCAAGAACTTTTTCAGCCCCAGCATTTT | CASSQELFQPQHF
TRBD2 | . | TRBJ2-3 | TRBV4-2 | TGTGCCAGCAGCCAGAACCGTGGGACTAGCGGGATGGAAGATACGCAGTATTTT | CASSQNRGTSGMEDTQYF
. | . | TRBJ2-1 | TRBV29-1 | TGCAGCGTTATACGAGCGGGCTCCTACAATGAGCAGTTCTTC | CSVIRAGSYNEQFF
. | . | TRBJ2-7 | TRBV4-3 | TGCGCCAGCAGCCAAGAGTGGAGAGCCTACGAGCAGTACTTC | CASSQEWRAYEQYF
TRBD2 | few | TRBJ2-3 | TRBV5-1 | TGCGCCAGCAGCCCAGGACTAGCGGGAGTAACAGATACGCAGTATTTT | CASSPGLAGVTDTQYF
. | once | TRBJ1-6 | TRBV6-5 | TGTGCCAGCAACTCGGGCTCCTATAATTCACCCCTCCACTTT | CASNSGSYNSPLHF
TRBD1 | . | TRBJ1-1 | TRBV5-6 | TGTGCCAGCAGCTTGAGGGGGCCTCGCACTGAAGCTTTCTTT | CASSLRGPRTEAFF
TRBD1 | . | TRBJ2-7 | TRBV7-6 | TGTGCCAGCACCCAGGCCGGGACAGGGCCCGCCTACGAGCAGTACTTC | CASTQAGTGPAYEQYF
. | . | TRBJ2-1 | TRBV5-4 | TGTGCCAGCAGCTTGGTGGGAGCATACAATGAGCAGTTCTTC | CASSLVGAYNEQFF
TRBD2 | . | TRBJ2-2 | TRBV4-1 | TGCGCCAGCAGCCACCCCGGGAGGGGGGCCTTCGGCGGGGAGCTGTTTTTT | CASSHPGRGAFGGELFF
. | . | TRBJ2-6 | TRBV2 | TGTGCCAGCTTTACAGGGTCTGGGGCCAACGTCCTGACTTTC | CASFTGSGANVLTF
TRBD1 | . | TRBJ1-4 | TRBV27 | TGTGCCAGCAGTTTGGGACAGAGGGGTGAAAAACTGTTTTTT | CASSLGQRGEKLFF
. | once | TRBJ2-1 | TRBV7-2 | TGTGCCAGCAGTTGGGACACGGGAAGGGAGCAGTTCTTC | CASSWDTGREQFF
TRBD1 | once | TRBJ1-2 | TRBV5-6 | TGTGCCAGCAGCCGGACAGGGTTAGTCGGCTACACCTTC | CASSRTGLVGYTF
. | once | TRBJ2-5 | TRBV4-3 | TGCGCCAGCAGCCAAGATCGAGATAACCAAGAGACCCAGTACTTC | CASSQDRDNQETQYF
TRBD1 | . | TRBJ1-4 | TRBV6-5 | TGTGCCAGCAAGGGACAGGGCATTGAAAAACTGTTTTTT | CASKGQGIEKLFF
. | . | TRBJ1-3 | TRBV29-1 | TGCAGCGTTGAACCGGGGGCTGGAAACACCATATATTTT | CSVEPGAGNTIYF
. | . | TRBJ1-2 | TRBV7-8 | TGTGCCAGCAGCTTAACTACAGGGACGGACTATGGCTACACCTTC | CASSLTTGTDYGYTF
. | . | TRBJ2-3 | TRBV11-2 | TGTGCCAGCAGCTTAGATCAGGCAGATACGCAGTATTTT | CASSLDQADTQYF
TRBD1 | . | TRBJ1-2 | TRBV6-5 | TGTGCCAGCAGTTCTGGACAGGGGCTTTCTTATGGCTACACCTTC | CASSSGQGLSYGYTF
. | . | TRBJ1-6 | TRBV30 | TGTGCCTGGAGCGACAAAGTAAGCTCCTATAATTCACCCCTCCACTTT | CAWSDKVSSYNSPLHF
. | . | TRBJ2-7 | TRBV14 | TGTGCCAGCAGCCCGGGACTGGGCCTTTACGAGCAGTACTTC | CASSPGLGLYEQYF
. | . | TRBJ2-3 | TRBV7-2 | TGTGCCAGCAGCTCTGGAGGGCCGGGAGATACGCAGTATTTT | CASSSGGPGDTQYF
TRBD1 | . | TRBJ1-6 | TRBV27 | TGTGCCAGCAGTCGCAATACACAGGGGGCGTATTCACCCCTCCACTTT | CASSRNTQGAYSPLHF
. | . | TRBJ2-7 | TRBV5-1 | TGCGCCAGCAGCGCTAGCTCCTACGAGCAGTACTTC | CASSASSYEQYF